One and the same sample provided the 13 T cell receptor beta chains below, sequenced in a study of identifying expanded T cells in peripheral blood. Sequencing used immunoSEQ multiplex PCR; TCRdb keeps in-frame clones, though not all of them. This table holds approximately 120,000 clones, approximately 84% found once. Sequenced input: blood. These receptors were collected from a person aged 18-70 years in good health.

This clone was recorded once. The chain uses TRBV2 and TRBJ2-7, with a weak D call TRBD1 (5 bases). Trimming took off 3 bases at V and 2 bases at J, with 14 bases between the two ends. CDR1 and CDR2 from the germline V gene are SNHLY and FYNNEI. CDR3 length: 15 residues. CDR3 nucleotide sequence: TGTGCCAGCAGTGATAACAGGCTTACCGCCTACGAGCAGTACTTC. Residues: CASSDNRLTAYEQYF. Using reference TRBV2 and TRBJ2-7 for the parts outside the CDR3, the full variable domain is EPEVTQTPSHQVTQMGQEVILRCVPISNHLYFYWYRQILGQKVEFLVSFYNNEISEKSEIFDDQFSVERPDGSNFTLKIRSTKLEDSAMYFCASSDNRLTAYEQYFGPGTRLTVT.

The chain joins TRBV2 to TRBJ2-2; TRBD1 might be the D (5 bases). The CDR3 runs 14 residues. Deletions cut 0 bases from V and 7 bases from J, with 9 bases between. The V gene's germline CDR1 is SNHLY and CDR2 FYNNEI. Written as DNA, the CDR3 is TGTGCCAGCAGTGAAGCGCAGGGTGTCGGGGAGCTGTTTTTT. It yields the protein CASSEAQGVGELFF. Filled out from reference TRBV2 and TRBJ2-2, the complete variable domain reads EPEVTQTPSHQVTQMGQEVILRCVPISNHLYFYWYRQILGQKVEFLVSFYNNEISEKSEIFDDQFSVERPDGSNFTLKIRSTKLEDSAMYFCASSEAQGVGELFFGEGSRLTVL.

The rearrangement uses TRBV4-3 and TRBJ2-7, with no clear D. CDR3 size: 15 residues. Germline CDR1 reads LGHNA; CDR2 reads YSLEER. Deletions cut 0 bases from V and 4 bases from J, with 13 bases between. Here the CDR3 DNA reads TGCGCCAGCAGCCAAGAGGACGGTTCTGGGTACGAGCAGTACTTC. The encoded protein is CASSQEDGSGYEQYF.

This clone was seen more than once but under ten times. The chain links TRBV6-5 to TRBJ1-3, with 7 bases that match TRBD1. V gave up 0 bases and J gave up 4 bases; unmatched junction bases: 6. Germline loops: CDR1 MNHEY, CDR2 SVGAGI. The CDR3 runs to 16 residues. This chain's CDR3 is CASSYSGGTDGNTIYF. DNA of the CDR3: TGTGCCAGCAGTTACTCGGGTGGGACAGACGGAAACACCATATATTTT.

The CDR3 bases are TGCGCCAGCAGCCCTAATAACAGGCCCCTTGGCTACACCTTC. It specifies CASSPNNRPLGYTF. The chain joins TRBV5-1 to TRBJ1-2; possible D gene TRBD1, 5 bases. Germline values: CDR1 SGHRS, CDR2 YFSETQ. CDR3 length equals 14 residues. Trimming took off 4 bases at V and 7 bases at J, with 17 bases between the two ends.

The V gene is TRBV25-1, the J gene TRBJ2-2; D gene ambiguous. This CDR3 contains 17 residues. Germline CDR1 and CDR2: MGHDK and SYGVNS. Trimming took off 8 bases at V and 4 bases at J, with 23 bases between the two ends. CDR3 sequence: CASSQNLDSAATGELFF. CDR3 coding DNA: TGTGCCAGCTCCCAGAATTTAGATTCCGCAGCCACCGGGGAGCTGTTTTTT.

The count of this clone is one. This chain joins TRBV7-8 and TRBJ1-2, with D unclear. The V end was cut by 3 bases, the J end by 6 bases, with 14 bases between. Germline CDR1 reads SGHVS; CDR2 reads FQNEAQ. The CDR3 runs to 14 residues. DNA for the CDR3: TGTGCCAGCAGCTTTGGCTTTTTGGTTAATGGCTACACCTTC. Encoded protein: CASSFGFLVNGYTF. The variable domain in full, completed from reference TRBV7-8 and TRBJ1-2, reads GAGVSQSPRYKVAKRGQDVALRCDPISGHVSLFWYQQALGQGPEFLTYFQNEAQLDKSGLPSDRFFAERPEGSVSTLKIQRTQQEDSAVYLCASSFGFLVNGYTFGSGTRLTVV.

The J gene is TRBJ2-5, the V gene TRBV19; 7 bases agree with TRBD2. The CDR3 runs 14 residues. Per the germline V gene, CDR1 is LNHDA and CDR2 is SQIVND (reference sequence). J gave up 1 base and V 1 base, and 0 bases lay outside the gene matches. The CDR3 bases are TGTGCCAGTAGTATAGCGGGGGGCCAAGAGACCCAGTACTTC. This translates into CASSIAGGQETQYF.

The J gene is TRBJ2-6, the V gene TRBV5-1; D possibly corresponds to TRBD1 (5 bases). There are 17 residues in the CDR3. The ends were cut back, 2 bases at V and 3 bases at J, with 15 bases in the middle. Germline V gene sequence: CDR1 SGHRS, CDR2 YFSETQ. CDR3 residues: CASSFAGLPNGANVLTF. The CDR3 DNA reads as TGCGCCAGCAGCTTCGCAGGGTTACCTAATGGGGCCAACGTCCTGACTTTC.

The gene calls are TRBV7-3 and TRBJ1-1; TRBD1 matches 8 bases. This CDR3 contains 14 residues. The germline V gene encodes CDR1 SGHTA and CDR2 FQGTGA. Trimming at V came to 5 bases and at J to 1 base, leaving 3 bases not matched to a gene. The CDR3 bases are TGTGCCAGCAGCGCCGGGACAGGGAACACTGAAGCTTTCTTT. Residues: CASSAGTGNTEAFF.

This clone has just a few counts. J is TRBJ1-4 and V is TRBV7-8, with a possible D match to TRBD1 (6 bases). CDR3 length: 18 amino acids. Germline CDR1 is SGHVS and CDR2 is FQNEAQ. Trimming shortened V by 7 bases and J by 0 bases, and 21 bases separated the two germline ends. CDR3: CASTPVGRGRATNEKLFF. The DNA of the CDR3 is TGTGCCAGCACCCCAGTCGGGAGGGGGAGGGCAACTAATGAAAAACTGTTTTTT.

The chain couples TRBV6-5 to TRBJ1-2; D is unresolved. The CDR3 runs to 13 residues. Trimming removed 6 bases from V and 3 bases from J, with 11 bases in between. From germline, CDR1 is MNHEY and CDR2 SVGAGI. CDR3 DNA sequence: TGTGCCAGCAGACAAGGACGCTACTATGGCTACACCTTC. Translation: CASRQGRYYGYTF.

The chain employs TRBV11-2 and TRBJ2-1, with 8 bases fitting TRBD2. The CDR3 loop spans 17 amino acids. Looked up from germline, CDR1 is SGHAT and CDR2 is FQNNGV. V was pared by 7 bases and J by 6 bases, with 17 bases of the junction left unmatched. This CDR3 reads CASILRSGGSEINEQFF. The CDR3 coding sequence is TGTGCCAGCATCCTTAGGAGCGGGGGCTCAGAGATCAATGAGCAGTTCTTC.